Each of the 17 T cell receptor beta chains below was sequenced from the same sample in a study of CD8+ T cells in alopecia areata. This sample's treatment: oral pan-JAK inhibitor, 5-10 mg twice daily. RNA extraction was followed by reverse transcription into cDNA, which acted as the sequencing template. Profiled with immunoSEQ multiplex PCR; TCRdb holds only in-frame clones, not every one. The sample has roughly 120,000 clones, roughly 58% seen once. This material consisted of CD8+ T cells sorted from blood, taken at week 4, from a patient treated with tofacitinib. The receptors stem from a human donor with alopecia areata.

This CDR3 is CSVGENGGLQQETQYF. The CDR3 DNA is TGCAGCGTTGGGGAGAATGGGGGGCTCCAACAAGAGACCCAGTACTTC. The chain is built from TRBV29-1 and TRBJ2-5; perhaps D is TRBD1 or TRBD2 (6 bases each). Deletions cut 4 bases from V and 2 bases from J, with 20 bases between. The CDR3 totals 16 residues. The germline CDR1 and CDR2 sequences are SQVTM and ANQGSEA.

The chain carries TRBV12-5 and TRBJ1-2; D gene unclear. V lost 3 bases and J lost 4, with 6 bases in between. This CDR3 spans 12 amino acids. CDR1 and CDR2 (germline): LGHNT, FRNRAP. CDR3 sequence (DNA): TGTGCTAGTGGTTTCCACCCCTATGGCTACACCTTC. As protein: CASGFHPYGYTF.

J is TRBJ2-7 and V is TRBV5-6, with a possible D match to TRBD1 (6 bases). The germline V gene encodes CDR1 SGHDT and CDR2 YYEEEE. The CDR3 length is 11 residues. Trimming left V 6 bases short and J 6 bases short, with 10 bases between. The CDR3 DNA reads as TGTGCCAGCATCGCAGGGGCCGAGCAGTACTTC. It yields the protein CASIAGAEQYF.

The chain links TRBV29-1 to TRBJ2-4; D is possibly TRBD1 or TRBD2 (5 bases each). Trimming removed 4 bases from V and 6 bases from J, with 16 bases in between. Germline lookup yields CDR1 SQVTM and CDR2 ANQGSEA. This CDR3 has 14 amino acids. Here the CDR3 reads CSVVERGRGNIQYF. The CDR3 DNA reads as TGCAGCGTTGTCGAGAGGGGCAGAGGAAACATTCAGTACTTC.

The V call is TRBV29-1, the J call TRBJ2-7; 11 positions match TRBD1. The CDR3 loop spans 13 amino acids. V dropped 4 bases and J dropped 4; count of bases not matched to a gene: 3. Germline CDR1 and CDR2: SQVTM and ANQGSEA. The CDR3 DNA sequence: TGCAGCGTTGCGGGACAGGGGGAGTACGAGCAGTACTTC. This codes for CSVAGQGEYEQYF.

The gene calls are TRBV29-1 and TRBJ1-1; D remains ambiguous. CDR1 SQVTM and CDR2 ANQGSEA come from the germline V gene. CDR3 length: 11 residues. CDR3 in DNA: TGCGCGGCCGGCAAGAACACTGAAGCTTTCTTT. Amino acid sequence: CAAGKNTEAFF. The whole variable domain, filled in from reference TRBV29-1 and TRBJ1-1, reads SAVISQKPSRDICQRGTSLTIQCQVDSQVTMMFWYRQQPGQSLTLIATANQGSEATYESGFVIDKFPISRPNLTFSTLTVSNMSPEDSSIYLCAAGKNTEAFFGQGTRLTVV.

This sequence joins TRBV7-9 and TRBJ2-5; a weak D match, TRBD2 (6 bases). The CDR3 is 12 residues long. Germline V gene lookup returns CDR1 SEHNR and CDR2 FQNEAQ (reference sequence). Between the trimmed V and J ends, which lost 3 bases and 9 bases, there was a span of 11 bases. The CDR3 reads CASSLGGEAQYF. In nucleotides, the CDR3 is TGTGCCAGCAGCTTGGGCGGGGAGGCCCAGTACTTC.

The genes are TRBV29-1 and TRBJ2-7; perhaps TRBD1 as D (5 bases). V lost 7 bases, J lost 2 bases, and 15 bases lay in between. This CDR3 contains 13 residues. Germline values: CDR1 SQVTM, CDR2 ANQGSEA. CDR3 loop: CSAQAGLTYEQYF. DNA of the CDR3: TGCAGCGCCCAGGCAGGGCTTACCTACGAGCAGTACTTC.

The rearrangement uses TRBV19 and TRBJ1-5, with 11 bases fitting TRBD1. V was clipped by 5 bases and J by 4 bases; unmatched bases: 13. Germline lookup yields CDR1 LNHDA and CDR2 SQIVND (reference sequence). CDR3 length: 18 residues. The CDR3 DNA sequence: TGTGCCAGTAGTCCCAAGTACCGGACAGGGGGCAAAAATCAGCCCCAGCATTTT. Translation: CASSPKYRTGGKNQPQHF. Full variable domain (missing parts from reference TRBV19 and TRBJ1-5): DGGITQSPKYLFRKEGQNVTLSCEQNLNHDAMYWYRQDPGQGLRLIYYSQIVNDFQKGDIAEGYSVSREKKESFPLTVTSAQKNPTAFYLCASSPKYRTGGKNQPQHFGDGTRLSIL.

The chain recombines TRBV11-2 with TRBJ2-5, with D tentatively TRBD1 (6 bases). The V and J ends lost 1 base and 4 bases respectively, with 7 bases between them. The CDR3 totals 13 residues. Germline V gives CDR1 SGHAT, CDR2 FQNNGV. The CDR3 sequence is CASSLGGGETQYF. The CDR3 DNA sequence: TGTGCCAGCAGCTTAGGAGGGGGAGAGACCCAGTACTTC. The complete variable domain, with remaining parts taken from reference TRBV11-2 and TRBJ2-5, reads EAGVAQSPRYKIIEKRQSVAFWCNPISGHATLYWYQQILGQGPKLLIQFQNNGVVDDSQLPKDRFSAERLKGVDSTLKIQPAKLEDSAVYLCASSLGGGETQYFGPGTRLLVL.

The J gene is TRBJ1-5, the V gene TRBV30; D is uncertain. Germline CDR1 and CDR2: GTSNPN and SVGIG (reference sequence). This CDR3 is built from 14 residues. V was pared by 0 bases and J by 4 bases, with 10 bases between. CDR3 protein: CAWSVGRENQPQHF. The CDR3 coding sequence is TGTGCCTGGAGTGTGGGGAGAGAGAATCAGCCCCAGCATTTT.

This sequence joins TRBV30 and TRBJ1-1; possibly TRBD1 for D (5 bases). The CDR3 has 13 residues. CDR1 and CDR2 from the germline V gene are GTSNPN and SVGIG (reference sequence). V lost 5 bases, J lost 4 bases, and 14 bases lay in between. The DNA of the CDR3 is TGTGCCTGGGAAGTAGGGGTGGGCACTGAAGCTTTCTTT. As protein: CAWEVGVGTEAFF. The whole variable domain, remainder taken from reference TRBV30 and TRBJ1-1, is SQTIHQWPATLVQPVGSPLSLECTVEGTSNPNLYWYRQAAGRGLQLLFYSVGIGQISSEVPQNLSASRPQDRQFILSSKKLLLSDSGFYLCAWEVGVGTEAFFGQGTRLTVV.

The rearrangement joins TRBV21-1 to TRBJ1-6; no DNA check was done on the table's D call, TRBD1. TRBV21-1 is tagged as a pseudogene. CDR3 size: 18 residues. CDR3 in DNA: TGTGCCAGCAGCAAAGAAGGGGAGACAGGGGGGACAGGGTCACCCCTCCACTTT. Protein product: CASSKEGETGGTGSPLHF.

The J gene is TRBJ1-2, the V gene TRBV29-1, with D perhaps TRBD1 (5 bases). Germline loops: CDR1 SQVTM, CDR2 ANQGSEA. The CDR3 covers 12 residues. Trimming took off 7 bases at V and 7 bases at J, with 16 bases between the two ends. The chain's CDR3 is CSAEGLFPGYTF. The CDR3 DNA reads as TGCAGCGCGGAGGGGCTTTTCCCTGGCTACACCTTC. The full variable domain, with the rest looked up from reference TRBV29-1 and TRBJ1-2, is SAVISQKPSRDICQRGTSLTIQCQVDSQVTMMFWYRQQPGQSLTLIATANQGSEATYESGFVIDKFPISRPNLTFSTLTVSNMSPEDSSIYLCSAEGLFPGYTFGSGTRLTVV.

This chain uses TRBV5-6 with TRBJ1-6, with no clear D. Germline CDR1 is SGHDT and CDR2 is YYEEEE. This CDR3 has 13 amino acids. The V end was cut by 1 base, the J end by 14 bases, with 13 bases between. The CDR3 loop is CASSLLGPGALHF. The CDR3, as DNA: TGTGCCAGCAGCTTGTTGGGCCCTGGGGCCCTCCACTTT.

The chain employs TRBV29-1 and TRBJ2-7; tentatively, D is TRBD2 (5 bases). The V end was cut by 3 bases, the J end by 2 bases, with 17 bases between. Germline assignment: CDR1 SQVTM and CDR2 ANQGSEA. This CDR3 has 15 amino acids. CDR3: CSVDGDSLAPYEQYF. As DNA, the CDR3 is TGCAGCGTTGACGGAGACTCCCTAGCCCCCTACGAGCAGTACTTC.

The count of this clone is one. The chain couples TRBV6-7 to TRBJ1-4; tentatively, D is TRBD1 (5 bases). Being an ORF, TRBV6-7 has a function that is uncertain. The V gene lost 6 bases and the J gene lost 8 bases, with 16 bases spanning the gap. The CDR3 covers 14 residues. The CDR3 is CASSSPGGEEKLFF. CDR3 bases: TGTGCCAGCAGCTCCCCCGGGGGGGAGGAAAAACTGTTTTTT.